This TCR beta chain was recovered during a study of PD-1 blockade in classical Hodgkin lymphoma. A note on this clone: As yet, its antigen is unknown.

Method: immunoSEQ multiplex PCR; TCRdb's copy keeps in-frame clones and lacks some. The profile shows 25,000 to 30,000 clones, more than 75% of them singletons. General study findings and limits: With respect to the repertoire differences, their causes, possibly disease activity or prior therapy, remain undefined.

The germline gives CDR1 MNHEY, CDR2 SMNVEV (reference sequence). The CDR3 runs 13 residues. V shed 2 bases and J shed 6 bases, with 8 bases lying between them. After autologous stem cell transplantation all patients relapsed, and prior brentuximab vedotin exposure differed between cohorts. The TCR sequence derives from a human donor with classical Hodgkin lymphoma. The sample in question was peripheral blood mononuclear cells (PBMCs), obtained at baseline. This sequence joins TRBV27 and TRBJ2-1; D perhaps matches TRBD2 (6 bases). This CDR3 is CASSLNGGNEQFF. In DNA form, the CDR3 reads TGTGCCAGCAGTTTAAACGGGGGCAATGAGCAGTTCTTC.